This entry lists 14 T cell receptor beta chains sequenced from one sample in a study of post-analysis software for immune sequencing data. Overall study findings and caveats: Included in a set of five TRBV segments more frequent in patients than controls were TRBV5-6, TRBV5-1 and TRBV20-1.

These receptors have no identified antigens. The library was made from cDNA and included unique molecular identifiers. TCRdb passed the PCR reads through MiXCR, listing each CDR3 protein once. The table records about 460,000 distinct CDR3 sequences, nearly 45% of them present only once. The sequenced sample was blood. The origin of the receptors is a girl aged 5-17 years with multiple sclerosis.

This clonotype has just one count. J is TRBJ2-3 and V is TRBV18; no clear D. Germline V gene sequence: CDR1 KGHSH, CDR2 LQKENI. CDR3 size: 15 residues. The V end lost 3 bases, the J end lost 5 bases, and 15 bases lay between the germline ends. The CDR3 coding sequence is TGTGCCAGCTCACCCAGGACCGGTGGTGGAGATACGCAGTATTTT. Amino acid sequence: CASSPRTGGGDTQYF.

The chain joins TRBV12-3 or TRBV12-4 to TRBJ1-2, with TRBD1 matching 7 bases. The V gene end was trimmed by 7 bases and the J gene end by 4 bases; junction bases not matched to a gene: 6. This CDR3 spans 13 amino acids. CDR3 residues: CASTMGQTYGYTF. The CDR3 DNA sequence: TGTGCCAGCACCATGGGACAGACCTATGGCTACACCTTC.

CDR3 residues: CASEGMTQYF. The CDR3, as DNA: TGTGCCAGTGAGGGGATGACCCAGTACTTC. The gene calls are TRBV28 and TRBJ2-5; either TRBD1 or TRBD2 may supply D (5 bases each). This CDR3 contains 10 residues. The germline V gene has CDR1 MDHEN and CDR2 SYDVKM. V was clipped by 9 bases and J by 7 bases, with 9 bases between them. Full variable domain (rest looked up from reference TRBV28 and TRBJ2-5): DVKVTQSSRYLVKRTGEKVFLECVQDMDHENMFWYRQDPGLGLRLIYFSYDVKMKEKGDIPEGYSVSREKKERFSLILESASTNQTSMYLCASEGMTQYFGPGTRLLVL.

CDR3 sequence: CASSLRSGTGPKKLFF. CDR3 DNA: TGTGCCAGCAGTTTGCGTTCCGGGACAGGGCCCAAAAAACTGTTTTTT. The chain uses TRBV27 and TRBJ1-4, with 9 bases identical to TRBD1. Germline assignment: CDR1 MNHEY and CDR2 SMNVEV (reference sequence). This CDR3 is built from 16 residues. Trimming removed 3 bases from V and 9 bases from J; junction bases left unmatched: 11. Together with reference TRBV27 and TRBJ1-4, the CDR3 gives the full variable domain: EAQVTQNPRYLITVTGKKLTVTCSQNMNHEYMSWYRQDPGLGLRQIYYSMNVEVTDKGDVPEGYKVSRKEKRNFPLILESPSPNQTSLYFCASSLRSGTGPKKLFFGSGTQLSVL.

This chain uses TRBV28 with TRBJ2-2, with a weak D call TRBD2 (5 bases). CDR3 length: 12 residues. Trimming cost V 5 bases and J 8 bases, with 9 bases left between them. Germline CDR1 reads MDHEN; CDR2 reads SYDVKM. CDR3 amino acids: CASSLRTGELFF. The CDR3, as DNA: TGTGCCAGCAGTCTGCGGACTGGGGAGCTGTTTTTT.

The CDR3 bases are TGTGCCAGCAGCCTCGGAAGGGTCCCTCAGCCCCAGCATTTT. Translating gives CASSLGRVPQPQHF. The chain joins TRBV5-8 to TRBJ1-5; D ambiguous. There are 14 residues in the CDR3. Trimming left V 4 bases short and J 6 bases short, with 14 bases between. CDR1 is SGHTS, CDR2 YDEGEE, per germline.

This clonotype has a handful of counts. The J gene is TRBJ2-3, the V gene TRBV20-1; 7 bases line up with TRBD2. The germline V gene encodes CDR1 DFQATT and CDR2 SNEGSKA (reference sequence). The CDR3 contains 15 residues. The ends lost 4 bases at V and 2 bases at J; junction bases unmatched: 9. Written as DNA, the CDR3 is TGCAGTGCTACGACCTCTAGCGGATACACAGATACGCAGTATTTT. This sequence encodes CSATTSSGYTDTQYF.

Only one count was recorded for this clonotype. The chain links TRBV12-3 or TRBV12-4 to TRBJ2-3; D may be TRBD1 or TRBD2 (5 bases each). The ends were cut back, 4 bases at V and 3 bases at J, with 26 bases in the middle. The CDR3 totals 19 residues. CDR3 sequence: CASSSPSFIRPRETDTQYF. CDR3 sequence (DNA): TGTGCCAGCAGTTCCCCCTCATTCATAAGGCCCAGGGAGACAGATACGCAGTATTTT.

The V gene is TRBV12-3 or TRBV12-4, the J gene TRBJ2-7, with D unclear. Trimming stripped 3 bases from V and 4 bases from J, with 13 bases between. The CDR3 loop spans 14 amino acids. The CDR3 DNA reads TGTGCCAGCAGTTTTGAACTGGACGGATACGAGCAGTACTTC. This encodes CASSFELDGYEQYF.

The CDR3 DNA follows: TGCAGTGCTAGAGGTCTAGCGGGAGTGGAGACCCAGTACTTC. Its translation: CSARGLAGVETQYF. V gene TRBV20-1 combines with J gene TRBJ2-7, with 10 bases identical to TRBD2. The J call is doubtful: the DNA matches TRBJ2-5 better. Germline V gives CDR1 DFQATT, CDR2 SNEGSKA (reference sequence). The CDR3 totals 14 residues.

This chain joins TRBV9 and TRBJ1-2, with 8 bases matching TRBD1. The germline V gene encodes CDR1 SGDLS and CDR2 YYNGEE. The CDR3 is 15 residues long. The V gene end was trimmed by 3 bases and the J gene end by 4 bases; junction bases not matched to a gene: 8. This CDR3 reads CASSARDRTCYGYTF. Written as DNA, the CDR3 is TGTGCCAGCAGCGCCCGGGACAGGACCTGCTATGGCTACACCTTC.

Only a few counts were recorded for this clonotype. The rearrangement uses TRBV6-1 and TRBJ2-1; D is ambiguous. This CDR3 is 15 amino acids long. From germline, CDR1 is MNHNS and CDR2 SASEGT. Trimming pared 3 bases from V and 5 bases from J, leaving 14 bases between. The CDR3 is CASSDTYKLHNEQFF. In DNA, the CDR3 is TGTGCCAGCAGTGACACCTACAAACTTCACAATGAGCAGTTCTTC.

The genes are TRBV3-1 and TRBJ2-1, with D possibly TRBD2 on 6 matching bases. Germline V gene sequence: CDR1 LGHDT, CDR2 YNNKEL (reference sequence). The CDR3 runs to 16 residues. V lost 1 base and J lost 1, with 11 bases in between. This CDR3 reads CASSQVAGISYNEQFF. The DNA of the CDR3 is TGTGCCAGCAGCCAAGTTGCGGGAATATCCTACAATGAGCAGTTCTTC.

This clonotype was counted between two and nine times. V and J are TRBV20-1 and TRBJ2-3; the D is unclear. Trimming cost V 0 bases and J 3 bases, with 7 bases left between them. The germline V gene has CDR1 DFQATT and CDR2 SNEGSKA (reference sequence). This CDR3 region has 13 residues. The CDR3 DNA reads as TGCAGTGCTAGAGATTACGGGACAGATACGCAGTATTTT. Amino acid sequence: CSARDYGTDTQYF.